A selection of T cell receptor beta chains follows, all from one sample in a study of T cells after yellow fever vaccination. TCRdb independently ran MiXCR on the 5' RACE reads; one entry per CDR3 protein. The sample includes some 400,000 distinct CDR3 sequences, more than 5.5% seen only once; the top ten take about 15%. Source: PBMCs, taken 5 days after the yellow fever booster vaccination. The receptors here all came from a young man who received the YFV17D yellow fever vaccine. Both conserved end residues are part of each CDR3. Fields, in order: V gene, D gene, J gene, CDR3 length, CDR3 protein. The D gene is left open where the match is weak.

TRBV20-1	NA	TRBJ2-7	10	CSAQSSEQYF
TRBV20-1	NA	TRBJ2-1	14	CSVLPKGKYNEQFF
TRBV7-7	NA	TRBJ2-2	15	CASSLGSGHTGELFF
TRBV5-1	NA	TRBJ2-3	14	CASSRNGITDTQYF
TRBV20-1	TRBD2	TRBJ2-2	16	CSARETSGSNAGELFF
TRBV29-1	TRBD2	TRBJ2-1	13	CSDSGGPRNEQFF
TRBV12-3/TRBV12-4	TRBD2	TRBJ2-1	14	CASSLVASGDGRFF
TRBV11-3	NA	TRBJ1-5	18	CASSLGSGQAYSNQPQHF
TRBV12-3/TRBV12-4	TRBD2	TRBJ2-2	18	CASSLLGRGDSHTGELFF
TRBV25-1	NA	TRBJ2-7	14	CASREGRGADEQYF
TRBV20-1	NA	TRBJ2-5	12	CSAAGSSETQYF
TRBV20-1	TRBD2	TRBJ2-1	15	CSAVPGSGRSNEQFF
TRBV5-1	TRBD1	TRBJ2-1	14	CASSPGQAGNEQFF
TRBV10-2	TRBD1	TRBJ2-7	15	CASSPDRVGTYEQYF
TRBV28	NA	TRBJ1-5	12	CASSLEDQPQHF
TRBV14	NA	TRBJ2-1	12	CASSQGGVEQFF
TRBV7-2	TRBD1	TRBJ2-1	17	CASSSVGQGSTYNEQFF
TRBV6-2/TRBV6-3	TRBD2	TRBJ2-3	15	CAASGLAGGRGTQYF
TRBV12-3/TRBV12-4	NA	TRBJ2-5	14	CASSLSAAGETQYF
TRBV9	NA	TRBJ1-6	14	CASSVDGLNSPLHF
TRBV12-3/TRBV12-4	TRBD2	TRBJ2-2	15	CASGTSGRYTGELFF
TRBV29-1	TRBD1	TRBJ2-7	13	CSVEGQGTYEQYF
TRBV11-1	NA	TRBJ2-5	12	CASSLDKETQYF
TRBV2	NA	TRBJ1-1	15	CASSADLSGNTEAFF
TRBV9	TRBD2	TRBJ2-1	16	CASSPPGLARDNEQFF
TRBV20-1	NA	TRBJ2-7	11	CSATPSYEQYF
TRBV20-1	TRBD2	TRBJ2-1	14	CSAGTSGGYNEQFF
TRBV5-1	NA	TRBJ2-1	12	CASSLGEFEQFF
TRBV7-9	NA	TRBJ1-4	15	CASSQQGWPNGKLFF
TRBV30	NA	TRBJ1-1	13	CAWNEGGLTEAFF
TRBV10-3	NA	TRBJ1-2	12	CAIRDNYSGYTF
TRBV7-8	NA	TRBJ1-5	15	CASSLAWGSSEAQHF
TRBV18	TRBD2	TRBJ2-1	14	CASSPGTTLDEQFF